The 8 T cell receptor beta chains listed next were all sequenced from one sample in a study of T-cell reconstitution after alpha-beta-depleted transplantation in children. Construction of the TCRbeta library involved unique molecular identifiers. Using its own MiXCR run on the PCR reads, TCRdb lists one record per CDR3 protein. The table records some 830,000 distinct CDR3 sequences, approximately 15% of them present only once. Sample: PBMCs, mostly from graft donor cells, taken 360 days after TCRalphabeta/CD19-depleted stem cell transplant. All receptors derive from a male patient aged 5 to 17 who had a stem cell transplant for acute lymphoblastic leukemia, so the T cells may come from the graft donor.

There are many counts of this clonotype. The chain has TRBV5-1 and TRBJ1-1; D is ambiguous. The V end lost 4 bases, the J end lost 1 base, and 8 bases lay between the germline ends. CDR1 is SGHRS, CDR2 YFSETQ, per germline. This CDR3 has 13 amino acids. CDR3 protein: CASSQTKNTEAFF. The CDR3 bases are TGCGCCAGCAGCCAGACAAAGAACACTGAAGCTTTCTTT.

The table lists this clonotype with a few counts. The chain carries TRBV7-9 and TRBJ1-2; D gene ambiguous. The CDR3 has 13 residues. V lost 3 bases and J 0 bases, leaving 5 bases between the germline ends. The germline V gene has CDR1 SEHNR and CDR2 FQNEAQ (reference sequence). CDR3 in DNA: TGTGCCAGCAGCTTCGAGGCTAACTATGGCTACACCTTC. Translating gives CASSFEANYGYTF.

This chain links TRBV5-1 with TRBJ2-3, with TRBD2 as a possible D gene (5 bases). V lost 7 bases and J 2 bases, leaving 14 bases between the germline ends. This CDR3 contains 14 residues. In germline, CDR1 is SGHRS, CDR2 YFSETQ. The CDR3: CASAQHGDTDTQYF. The CDR3 DNA reads as TGCGCCAGCGCGCAGCACGGGGACACAGATACGCAGTATTTT. Based on the CDR3 plus reference TRBV5-1 and TRBJ2-3, the full variable domain is KAGVTQTPRYLIKTRGQQVTLSCSPISGHRSVSWYQQTPGQGLQFLFEYFSETQRNKGNFPGRFSGRQFSNSRSEMNVSTLELGDSALYLCASAQHGDTDTQYFGPGTRLTVL.

The V and J genes are TRBV7-9 and TRBJ1-5; D gene unclear. The CDR3 is made up of 16 amino acids. The V gene lost 3 bases and the J gene lost 0 bases, with 12 bases spanning the gap. CDR1 SEHNR and CDR2 FQNEAQ come from the germline V gene (reference sequence). The CDR3 nucleotides read TGTGCCAGCAGCTTCGGGCCGGCAACTAGCAATCAGCCCCAGCATTTT. Protein sequence: CASSFGPATSNQPQHF.

The V gene is TRBV29-1, the J gene TRBJ2-7; perhaps TRBD2 as D (7 bases). V gave up 7 bases and J gave up 1 base, with 17 bases separating them. Germline CDR1 reads SQVTM; CDR2 reads ANQGSEA. The CDR3 consists of 14 residues. CDR3 bases: TGCAGCGCTCGCGAGGGGGGGGCGTCCTACGAGCAGTACTTC. Protein product: CSAREGGASYEQYF.

The chain couples TRBV5-1 to TRBJ2-2; D is perhaps TRBD1 (6 bases). This CDR3 contains 15 residues. Germline V gene sequence: CDR1 SGHRS, CDR2 YFSETQ. Trimming left V 7 bases short and J 4 bases short, with 17 bases between. The CDR3 spells CASLAYTGTTGELFF. The DNA of the CDR3 is TGCGCCAGCCTGGCTTACACAGGGACCACCGGGGAGCTGTTTTTT.

V usage is TRBV3-1 and J usage is TRBJ2-7, with D perhaps being TRBD1 or TRBD2 (7 bases each). In germline, CDR1 is LGHDT, CDR2 YNNKEL (reference sequence). Trimming took off 6 bases at V and 3 bases at J, with 15 bases between the two ends. The CDR3 consists of 14 residues. The CDR3 bases are TGTGCCAGCAGGACGCAGGGGGAGGGCTACGAGCAGTACTTC. Protein: CASRTQGEGYEQYF.

In its sample, this clonotype was seen once. The gene calls are TRBV20-1 and TRBJ2-1; 11 bases map to TRBD2. The germline V gene has CDR1 DFQATT and CDR2 SNEGSKA (reference sequence). Losses at the gene ends were 4 bases for V and 8 bases for J; bases not matched to a gene: 7. The CDR3 contains 14 residues. DNA of the CDR3: TGCAGTGCTAAGGAGGGACTAGCGGTACATGAGCAGTTCTTC. This codes for CSAKEGLAVHEQFF.